Shown below are 25 T cell receptor beta chains from a single sample sequenced in a study of T cell repertoires in cytomegalovirus infection. TCRdb processed the reads anew with MiXCR; each CDR3 protein has one entry. This repertoire shows approximately 910,000 distinct CDR3 sequences, 31% found once; its top ten account for about an eighth. Antigen specificity for these receptors is unknown. Specimen: cultured CD8+ T cells from PBMCs, collected from culture after CMV antigen stimulation. These receptors all come from a human donor in good health (CMV status not recorded). Some clones in this sample may be carry-over from other donors' samples.

In regard to this clonotype: Because it lacks the conserved phenylalanine or tryptophan at the end, this CDR3 is likely a read error. The limits of the CDR3 on the DNA are not certain, so only TCRdb's listed CDR3 is given. The chain links TRBV27 to TRBJ2-7; the D call in the table, TRBD1, was not verified against the DNA. Germline loops: CDR1 MNHEY, CDR2 SMNVEV (reference sequence). Inclusive of both ends, the CDR3 amounts to 11 amino acids. The CDR3: CASSYGTQVLL.

CDR3 sequence reads: CASRASDRDYNEQFF. The CDR3 DNA is TGTGCCAGCAGGGCTTCGGACAGGGACTACAATGAGCAGTTCTTC. This chain joins TRBV6-1 and TRBJ2-1; 8 bases are shared with TRBD1. With 6 bases clipped from V and 3 bases from J, the junction kept 7 bases outside the gene matches. Germline CDR1 reads MNHNS; CDR2 reads SASEGT. This CDR3 is 15 amino acids long.

This clonotype has only one observation. This sequence joins TRBV5-6 and TRBJ2-7; D perhaps matches TRBD1 (5 bases). The CDR3 totals 13 residues. The V end lost 4 bases, the J end lost 2 bases, and 10 bases lay between the germline ends. Per germline, CDR1 SGHDT and CDR2 YYEEEE. CDR3 region: CASSRQSTYEQYV. CDR3 nucleotides: TGTGCCAGCAGCCGACAGTCAACCTACGAGCAGTACGTC.

V usage is TRBV7-9 and J usage is TRBJ1-1, with D perhaps TRBD1 (5 bases). V lost 1 base, J lost 4 bases, and 13 bases lay in between. The CDR3 has 15 residues. Germline-derived CDR1 and CDR2 are SEHNR and FQNEAQ (reference sequence). CDR3 DNA sequence: TGTGCCAGCAGCTTAGGCCACGGGGCCCCCACTGAAGCTTTCTTT. Amino acids: CASSLGHGAPTEAFF. Full variable domain (remainder filled in from reference TRBV7-9 and TRBJ1-1): DTGVSQNPRHKITKRGQNVTFRCDPISEHNRLYWYRQTLGQGPEFLTYFQNEAQLEKSRLLSDRFSAERPKGSFSTLEIQRTEQGDSAMYLCASSLGHGAPTEAFFGQGTRLTVV.

The chain is built from TRBV6-6 and TRBJ1-1; no definite D call. Germline assignment: CDR1 MNHNY and CDR2 SVGAGI (reference sequence). V lost 6 bases and J lost 3, with 23 bases in between. CDR3 length: 17 amino acids. The CDR3 loop is CASSRPPSTSGYTEAFF. The DNA of the CDR3 is TGTGCCAGCAGCCGACCCCCTTCGACGTCGGGATACACTGAAGCTTTCTTT.

This chain joins TRBV27 and TRBJ1-5; no definite D call. The germline gives CDR1 MNHEY, CDR2 SMNVEV (reference sequence). This CDR3 contains 15 residues. Trimming took off 2 bases at V and 0 bases at J, with 8 bases between the two ends. DNA for the CDR3: TGTGCCAGCAGTTTAATAGGCACTAGCAATCAGCCCCAGCATTTT. Amino acid sequence: CASSLIGTSNQPQHF.

This clonotype was recorded a few times. The CDR3 DNA sequence: TGTGCCAGCAGTGTGACGGTCGCCGGGACAGATAATAACTATGGCTACACCTTC. Translating gives CASSVTVAGTDNNYGYTF. The chain is built from TRBV2 and TRBJ1-2; the match to TRBD1 covers 7 bases. Germline lookup yields CDR1 SNHLY and CDR2 FYNNEI. V lost 4 bases to trimming and J lost 1 base; unmatched junction nucleotides: 15. This CDR3 region has 18 residues. Full variable domain (outside the CDR3, taken from reference TRBV2 and TRBJ1-2): EPEVTQTPSHQVTQMGQEVILRCVPISNHLYFYWYRQILGQKVEFLVSFYNNEISEKSEIFDDQFSVERPDGSNFTLKIRSTKLEDSAMYFCASSVTVAGTDNNYGYTFGSGTRLTVV.

This clonotype was counted between two and nine times. The V and J genes are TRBV9 and TRBJ2-5; 11 bases are shared with TRBD2. Germline V gene sequence: CDR1 SGDLS, CDR2 YYNGEE. The CDR3 consists of 19 residues. The J segment lost 0 bases and the V segment lost 3 bases, leaving 13 bases of the junction unmatched. CDR3 nucleotides: TGTGCCAGCAGCGCAGACCCCCTTCTAGCGGGGGGCTACCAAGAGACCCAGTACTTC. Translation: CASSADPLLAGGYQETQYF.

Only one count was recorded for this clonotype. Being one base from a much bigger clone, this may be a read error. CDR3 coding DNA: TGCGCCAGCAGCCGCAGGACCCTGGACGGGACTAACTATGGCTACACCTTC. It encodes CASSRRTLDGTNYGYTF. This chain uses TRBV4-1 with TRBJ1-2, with D unclear. The CDR3 extends over 17 amino acids. V lost 4 bases, J lost 0 bases, and 18 bases lay in between. Germline values: CDR1 MGHRA, CDR2 YSYEKL.

This clonotype was detected only once. The chain joins TRBV6-2 or TRBV6-3 to TRBJ2-7; 12 bases align to TRBD2. CDR1 MNHEY and CDR2 SVGEGT come from the germline V gene. The V gene end was trimmed by 6 bases and the J gene end by 4 bases; junction bases not matched to a gene: 7. The CDR3 is 15 residues long. The CDR3 here is CASRPGLAGTYEQYV. The CDR3 coding sequence is TGTGCCAGCAGACCCGGACTAGCGGGGACGTACGAGCAGTACGTC.

The rearrangement links TRBV10-2 to TRBJ2-3; no reliable D call. From germline, CDR1 is WSHSY and CDR2 SAAADI. The V end was cut by 8 bases, the J end by 2 bases, with 11 bases between. This CDR3 region has 13 residues. The chain's CDR3 is CASGRGNTDTQYF. The DNA for the CDR3 is TGCGCCAGCGGTCGTGGGAACACAGATACGCAGTATTTT.

About this clonotype itself: One junction end does not reproduce the germline sequence, and a read error may be involved. V gene TRBV27 combines with J gene TRBJ1-1; no clear D gene. This CDR3 spans 13 amino acids. The germline CDR1 and CDR2 sequences are MNHEY and SMNVEV (reference sequence). For the CDR3, the DNA is TGTGCCAGCAGTTTAGTACAGAACACTGAAGCTTACTTT. Amino acids: CASSLVQNTEAYF.

This clonotype has ten or more counts. The rearrangement uses TRBV6-6 and TRBJ1-4; D is unclear. The V gene's germline CDR1 is MNHNY and CDR2 SVGAGI (reference sequence). The CDR3 consists of 16 residues. Deletions cut 6 bases from V and 5 bases from J, with 19 bases between. The CDR3 nucleotides read TGTGCCAGCAGCCATCACCGGACCCAGGAAAATGAAAAACTGTTTTTT. It specifies CASSHHRTQENEKLFF.

This clonotype was seen many times. The genes are TRBV7-6 and TRBJ1-1, with a tentative D call TRBD1 (6 bases). The CDR3 is made up of 14 amino acids. The V end lost 5 bases, the J end lost 2 bases, and 12 bases lay between the germline ends. Germline lookup yields CDR1 SGHVS and CDR2 FNYEAQ. The CDR3: CASSAGQSNTEAFF. CDR3 DNA: TGTGCCAGCAGCGCAGGACAGTCTAACACTGAAGCTTTCTTT.

V and J are TRBV19 and TRBJ2-2; D gene uncertain. The CDR3 length is 15 residues. Germline lookup yields CDR1 LNHDA and CDR2 SQIVND (reference sequence). The V and J ends lost 5 bases and 2 bases respectively, with 12 bases between them. The CDR3 here is CASSPPVTNTGELFF. CDR3 DNA sequence: TGTGCCAGTAGTCCCCCTGTGACCAACACCGGGGAGCTGTTTTTT.

This clonotype was recorded a few times. The chain links TRBV7-6 to TRBJ2-7; TRBD2 aligns across 8 bases. The germline gives CDR1 SGHVS, CDR2 FNYEAQ. This CDR3 is built from 12 residues. J was trimmed by 7 bases and V by 8 bases; bases with no gene match: 7. CDR3 loop: CASGRGAREQYF. The CDR3 DNA sequence: TGTGCCAGCGGGCGGGGGGCTCGGGAGCAGTACTTC. Together with reference TRBV7-6 and TRBJ2-7, the CDR3 gives the full variable domain: GAGVSQSPRYKVTKRGQDVALRCDPISGHVSLYWYRQALGQGPEFLTYFNYEAQQDKSGLPNDRFSAERPEGSISTLTIQRTEQRDSAMYRCASGRGAREQYFGPGTRLTVT.

The count of this clonotype is one. The V and J genes are TRBV7-6 and TRBJ2-1; D is perhaps TRBD1 or TRBD2 (5 bases each). The germline gives CDR1 SGHVS, CDR2 FNYEAQ. The CDR3 is 16 amino acids. Trimming took off 4 bases at V and 7 bases at J, with 20 bases between the two ends. Here the CDR3 DNA reads TGTGCCAGCAGCTCAACTTGGCAGGGACCGAGGAATGAGCAGTTCTTC. It translates to CASSSTWQGPRNEQFF.

The V call is TRBV29-1, the J call TRBJ2-5, with 8 nucleotides matching TRBD2. The germline gives CDR1 SQVTM, CDR2 ANQGSEA. CDR3 size: 13 residues. Germline trimming cut 6 bases from V and 0 bases from J; bases unmatched to any gene: 3. CDR3 nucleotide sequence: TGCAGCGTGACTAGCGAGAACCAAGAGACCCAGTACTTC. This encodes CSVTSENQETQYF.

This chain links TRBV6-2 or TRBV6-3 with TRBJ1-5; 10 nucleotides match TRBD1. The V segment lost 5 bases and the J segment 7 bases; nucleotides outside the gene matches: 8. CDR1 is MNHEY and CDR2 is SVGEGT in the germline V gene. CDR3 length: 15 residues. CDR3 sequence reads: CASSMDDRGHQPQHF. The DNA for the CDR3 is TGTGCCAGCAGTATGGATGACAGGGGGCACCAGCCCCAGCATTTT.

This chain joins TRBV10-2 and TRBJ1-1; 7 bases agree with TRBD1. This CDR3 spans 13 amino acids. CDR1 and CDR2 from the germline V gene are WSHSY and SAAADI. J lost 3 bases, V lost 7 bases, and 5 bases had no gene match. CDR3 region: CASTTGVYTEAFF. DNA for the CDR3: TGCGCCAGCACCACAGGGGTGTACACTGAAGCTTTCTTT.

The chain carries TRBV7-2 and TRBJ1-3; 7 nucleotides match TRBD1. Trimming at V came to 5 bases and at J to 4 bases, leaving 14 bases not matched to a gene. This CDR3 has 17 amino acids. The germline V gene has CDR1 SGHTA and CDR2 FQGNSA. The CDR3 spells CASSRDRALRLGNTIYF. DNA of the CDR3: TGTGCCAGCAGCCGGGACAGAGCCCTACGCCTCGGAAACACCATATATTTT.

V is TRBV4-1 and J is TRBJ2-7; D is possibly TRBD2 (5 bases). V was clipped by 1 base and J by 0 bases, with 19 bases between them. The CDR3 is 18 amino acids. Per the germline V gene, CDR1 is MGHRA and CDR2 is YSYEKL. The CDR3 DNA is TGCGCCAGCAGCCAAGTGCGGGTTACCGGGTTGATCTCCTACGAGCAGTACTTC. Translated: CASSQVRVTGLISYEQYF.

The sample holds a few counts of this clonotype. The chain couples TRBV19 to TRBJ1-6; D may be TRBD1 (5 bases). Between the trimmed V and J ends, which lost 10 bases and 0 bases, there was a span of 13 bases. The CDR3 sequence is 15 residues long. Per germline, CDR1 LNHDA and CDR2 SQIVND (reference sequence). DNA of the CDR3: TGTGCCACTAGGGACCCGAGCTCCTATAATTCACCCCTCCACTTT. Translated, it gives CATRDPSSYNSPLHF.

V usage is TRBV7-9 and J usage is TRBJ1-3; TRBD1 agrees at 8 bases. With V trimmed by 1 base and J by 3 bases, 5 bases remained unmatched. Germline V gene data show CDR1 as SEHNR and CDR2 as FQNEAQ (reference sequence). The CDR3 runs to 16 residues. As DNA, the CDR3 is TGTGCCAGCAGCTTAGAGGGACAGGACCTTGGAAACACCATATATTTT. Its translation is CASSLEGQDLGNTIYF.

The chain uses TRBV19 and TRBJ2-5, with TRBD1 matching over 7 bases. The CDR3 spans 16 residues. Germline V CDR1 and CDR2: LNHDA, SQIVND (reference sequence). J lost 5 bases, V lost 7 bases, and 16 bases had no gene match. The CDR3 is CASTPTVTDREETQYF. The CDR3 DNA follows: TGTGCCAGTACCCCCACGGTGACCGACAGGGAGGAGACCCAGTACTTC.